This passage covers 14 T cell receptor beta chains from one sample sequenced in a study of CD8 T cells in ankylosing spondylitis. Using its own MiXCR run on the 5' RACE reads, TCRdb lists one record per CDR3 protein. The sample comprises tens of thousands of distinct CDR3 sequences, 27% of which are singletons, and nearly 60% rests with the top ten. Sequencing was carried out using blood, either unsorted or a sorted T cell fraction (not recorded which). Source of these receptors: a male donor with ankylosing spondylitis or in good health (not recorded which).

In this sample, this clonotype turned up many times. For the CDR3, the DNA is TGTGCCAGCAGTCGGGACCACTCCTACGAGCAGTACGTC. This gives the protein CASSRDHSYEQYV. The genes are TRBV7-8 and TRBJ2-7; D is perhaps TRBD1 or TRBD2 (5 bases each). V was cut by 6 bases and J by 0 bases, with 9 bases left in between. The CDR3 totals 13 residues. Per the germline V gene, CDR1 is SGHVS and CDR2 is FQNEAQ.

As DNA, the CDR3 is TGCGCCAGCAGCTTGACGGGCCCTTTGAACACTGAAGCTTTCTTT. Protein: CASSLTGPLNTEAFF. The chain uses TRBV5-1 and TRBJ1-1; D is unclear. This CDR3 is 15 amino acids long. V lost 1 base and J 0 bases, leaving 10 bases between the germline ends. CDR1 is SGHRS and CDR2 is YFSETQ in the germline V gene.

In this sample, this clonotype turned up a few times. V and J are TRBV12-3 or TRBV12-4 and TRBJ1-4, with 9 bases identical to TRBD1. With 3 bases clipped from V and 1 base from J, the junction kept 9 bases outside the gene matches. The CDR3 is made up of 18 amino acids. The CDR3 coding sequence is TGTGCCAGCAGTTTTGGGACAGGGATTTTCGAAACTAATGAAAAACTGTTTTTT. Encoded protein: CASSFGTGIFETNEKLFF.

This clonotype has just a few counts. The chain links TRBV29-1 to TRBJ2-3; tentative D call: TRBD1 (6 bases). V lost 5 bases and J lost 4, with 10 bases in between. The germline V gene has CDR1 SQVTM and CDR2 ANQGSEA. CDR3 length: 12 amino acids. The DNA for the CDR3 is TGCAGCGTTATACAGGGAGCAGATACGCAGTATTTT. Translating gives CSVIQGADTQYF.

This clonotype was picked up a small number of times. J is TRBJ2-1 and V is TRBV6-1; tentative D call: TRBD1 (5 bases). The V gene lost 10 bases and the J gene lost 4 bases, with 17 bases spanning the gap. Germline CDR1 MNHNS, CDR2 SASEGT. This CDR3 is built from 14 residues. CDR3 DNA: TGTGCCACCAACCCGCACAGGCGTTACAATGAGCAGTTCTTC. Protein: CATNPHRRYNEQFF.

This clonotype occurred many times. The genes are TRBV27 and TRBJ2-6; D gene uncertain. V shed 2 bases and J shed 0 bases, with 8 bases lying between them. Germline V gene sequence: CDR1 MNHEY, CDR2 SMNVEV (reference sequence). This CDR3 is built from 16 residues. As DNA, the CDR3 is TGTGCCAGCAGTTTACGGCACAGCTCTGGGGCCAACGTCCTGACTTTC. Encoded protein: CASSLRHSSGANVLTF.

This clonotype was seen a few times. The V call is TRBV18, the J call TRBJ2-2; D possibly corresponds to TRBD1 (5 bases). Germline V lookup: CDR1 KGHSH, CDR2 LQKENI. With 2 bases removed from V and 4 bases from J, the gap between germline ends came to 11 bases. The CDR3 contains 15 residues. The CDR3 sequence: CASSPTTDSTGELFF. The CDR3 region has the DNA TGTGCCAGCTCACCAACGACAGACAGCACCGGGGAGCTGTTTTTT. Filled out from reference TRBV18 and TRBJ2-2, the complete variable domain reads NAGVMQNPRHLVRRRGQEARLRCSPMKGHSHVYWYRQLPEEGLKFMVYLQKENIIDESGMPKERFSAEFPKEGPSILRIQQVVRGDSAAYFCASSPTTDSTGELFFGEGSRLTVL.

The J gene is TRBJ2-1, the V gene TRBV11-2, with D perhaps matching TRBD2 (7 bases). CDR3 size: 16 residues. V was pared by 2 bases and J by 9 bases, with 20 bases between. The germline gives CDR1 SGHAT, CDR2 FQNNGV. CDR3 sequence (DNA): TGTGCCAGCAGCTTATCCTATGGGGGGGCCGGCGGTGAGCAGTTCTTC. Protein product: CASSLSYGGAGGEQFF.

The chain carries TRBV19 and TRBJ1-1; 10 nucleotides match TRBD1. J gave up 6 bases and V 7 bases, and 8 bases lay outside the gene matches. The germline V gene encodes CDR1 LNHDA and CDR2 SQIVND (reference sequence). This CDR3 spans 14 amino acids. CDR3 in amino acids: CASTEGQGWSEAFF. DNA of the CDR3: TGTGCCAGTACCGAGGGACAGGGGTGGTCTGAAGCTTTCTTT.

This clonotype occurred a few times. The chain combines TRBV7-9 with TRBJ2-1, with TRBD2 matching over 15 bases. V shed 7 bases, J shed 12 bases, and the junction held 16 bases outside the gene matches. The germline V gene has CDR1 SEHNR and CDR2 FQNEAQ (reference sequence). This CDR3 has 17 residues. CDR3 bases: TGTGCCAGCACCCTACGTTCCGGGACTAGCGGGAGGCCCGGGCAGTTCTTC. As protein: CASTLRSGTSGRPGQFF. Full variable domain (missing parts from reference TRBV7-9 and TRBJ2-1): DTGVSQNPRHKITKRGQNVTFRCDPISEHNRLYWYRQTLGQGPEFLTYFQNEAQLEKSRLLSDRFSAERPKGSFSTLEIQRTEQGDSAMYLCASTLRSGTSGRPGQFFGPGTRLTVL.

V gene TRBV11-2 combines with J gene TRBJ2-5; 12 nucleotides line up with TRBD2. The length of the CDR3 is 19 residues. Trimming removed 4 bases from V and 4 bases from J; junction bases left unmatched: 16. From germline, CDR1 is SGHAT and CDR2 FQNNGV. The CDR3 nucleotides are TGTGCCAGCAGCTCGTCCCTAGCGGGAGGGCCTAGAGGAGGAGAGACCCAGTACTTC. This gives the protein CASSSSLAGGPRGGETQYF.

As DNA, the CDR3 is TGCAGCGTCGTAAGACAGGGGGCAATCACTGAAGCTTTCTTT. This encodes CSVVRQGAITEAFF. This chain connects TRBV29-1 to TRBJ1-1; the match to TRBD1 covers 10 bases. Germline CDR1 reads SQVTM; CDR2 reads ANQGSEA. CDR3 length: 14 residues. Trimming cost V 6 bases and J 4 bases; bases outside gene matches: 8.

The chain is built from TRBV24-1 and TRBJ2-5; tentatively, D is TRBD1 (6 bases). Trimming took off 4 bases at V and 3 bases at J, with 8 bases between the two ends. The germline V gene has CDR1 KGHDR and CDR2 SFDVKD. This CDR3 is built from 13 residues. CDR3 DNA sequence: TGTGCCACCAGTGAGGCAGGGGAAGAGACCCAGTACTTC. It specifies CATSEAGEETQYF.

The chain uses TRBV7-2 and TRBJ2-3; TRBD2 aligns across 10 bases. Germline V CDR1 and CDR2: SGHTA, FQGNSA. The CDR3 loop spans 15 amino acids. With 1 base clipped from V and 3 bases from J, the junction kept 1 base outside the gene matches. In DNA form, the CDR3 reads TGTGCCAGCAGCTTAGGAGCGGGGGGGACAGATACGCAGTATTTT. This sequence encodes CASSLGAGGTDTQYF.